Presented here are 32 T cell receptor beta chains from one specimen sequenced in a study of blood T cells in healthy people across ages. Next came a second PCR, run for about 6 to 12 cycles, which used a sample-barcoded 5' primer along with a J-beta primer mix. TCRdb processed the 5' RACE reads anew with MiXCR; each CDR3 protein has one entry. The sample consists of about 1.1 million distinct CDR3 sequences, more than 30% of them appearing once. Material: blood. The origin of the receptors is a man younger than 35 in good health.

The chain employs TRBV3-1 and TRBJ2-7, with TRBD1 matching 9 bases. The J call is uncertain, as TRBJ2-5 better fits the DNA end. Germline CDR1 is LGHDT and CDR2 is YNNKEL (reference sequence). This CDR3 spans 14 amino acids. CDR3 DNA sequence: TGTGCCAGCAGTCGACAGGGGGGTGTGGAGACCCAGTACTTC. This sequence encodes CASSRQGGVETQYF.

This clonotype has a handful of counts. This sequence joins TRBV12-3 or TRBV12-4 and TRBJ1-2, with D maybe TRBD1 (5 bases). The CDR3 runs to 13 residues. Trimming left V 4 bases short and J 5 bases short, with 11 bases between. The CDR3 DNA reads TGTGCCAGCAGTTCTGGGGGGGGTTATGGCTACACCTTC. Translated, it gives CASSSGGGYGYTF.

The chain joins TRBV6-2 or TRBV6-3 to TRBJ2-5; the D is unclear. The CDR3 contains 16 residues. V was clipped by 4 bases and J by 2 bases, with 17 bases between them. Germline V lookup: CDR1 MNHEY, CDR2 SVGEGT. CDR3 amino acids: CASSSLSGPGQETQYF. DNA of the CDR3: TGTGCCAGCAGTTCCCTTAGTGGACCAGGACAAGAGACCCAGTACTTC.

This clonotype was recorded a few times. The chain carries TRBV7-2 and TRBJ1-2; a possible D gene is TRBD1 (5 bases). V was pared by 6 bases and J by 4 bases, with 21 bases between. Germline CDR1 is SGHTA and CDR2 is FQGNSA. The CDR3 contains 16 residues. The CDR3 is CASSALRMGGAYGYTF. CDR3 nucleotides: TGTGCCAGCAGTGCCTTAAGGATGGGGGGAGCCTATGGCTACACCTTC.

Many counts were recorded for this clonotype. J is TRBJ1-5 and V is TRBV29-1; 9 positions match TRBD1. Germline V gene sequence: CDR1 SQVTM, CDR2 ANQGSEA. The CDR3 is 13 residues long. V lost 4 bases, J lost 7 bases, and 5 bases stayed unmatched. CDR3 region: CSVAGQGSQPQHF. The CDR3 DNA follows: TGCAGCGTTGCCGGACAGGGGTCACAGCCCCAGCATTTT.

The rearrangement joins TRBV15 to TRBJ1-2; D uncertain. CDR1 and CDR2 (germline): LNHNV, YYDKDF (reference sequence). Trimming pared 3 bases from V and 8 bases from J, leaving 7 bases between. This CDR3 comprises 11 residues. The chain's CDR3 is CATSRNGGYTF. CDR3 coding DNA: TGTGCCACCAGCAGGAACGGCGGCTACACCTTC.

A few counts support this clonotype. CDR3 nucleotides: TGTGCCATCAGCTCCGGGATCGAGTACGAGCAGTACTTC. Protein product: CAISSGIEYEQYF. V and J are TRBV10-3 and TRBJ2-7; tentatively, D is TRBD2 (5 bases). CDR1 is ENHRY and CDR2 is SYGVKD in the germline V gene. V lost 6 bases and J lost 4, with 13 bases in between. The CDR3 consists of 13 residues.

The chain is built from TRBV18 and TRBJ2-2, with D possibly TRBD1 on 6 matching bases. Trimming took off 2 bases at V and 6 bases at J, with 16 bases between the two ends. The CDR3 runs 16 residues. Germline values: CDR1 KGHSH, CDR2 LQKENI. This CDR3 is CASSPFSAGVPGELFF. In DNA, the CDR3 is TGTGCCAGCTCACCATTTTCCGCAGGGGTTCCCGGGGAGCTGTTTTTT.

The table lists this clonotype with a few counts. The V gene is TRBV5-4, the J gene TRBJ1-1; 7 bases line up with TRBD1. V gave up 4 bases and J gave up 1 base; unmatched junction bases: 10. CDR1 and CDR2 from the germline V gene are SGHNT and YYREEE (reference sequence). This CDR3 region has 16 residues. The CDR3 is CASSPTRQGGNTEAFF. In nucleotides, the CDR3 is TGTGCCAGCAGCCCAACAAGACAGGGTGGGAACACTGAAGCTTTCTTT.

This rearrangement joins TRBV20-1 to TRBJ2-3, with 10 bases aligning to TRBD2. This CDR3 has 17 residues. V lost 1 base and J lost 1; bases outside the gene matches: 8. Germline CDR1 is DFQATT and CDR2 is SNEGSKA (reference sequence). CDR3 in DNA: TGCAGTGCTAGAGCTCAATGGCTAGCGGGGGGCACAGATACGCAGTATTTT. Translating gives CSARAQWLAGGTDTQYF.

The chain's CDR3 is CASSLRGRGNTGELFF. The CDR3 coding sequence is TGCGCCAGCAGCTTGAGAGGCAGGGGGAACACCGGGGAGCTGTTTTTT. V gene TRBV5-1 combines with J gene TRBJ2-2, with D possibly being TRBD1 (6 bases). The CDR3 runs to 16 residues. The V end lost 1 base, the J end lost 1 base, and 11 bases lay between the germline ends. CDR1 and CDR2 from the germline V gene are SGHRS and YFSETQ.

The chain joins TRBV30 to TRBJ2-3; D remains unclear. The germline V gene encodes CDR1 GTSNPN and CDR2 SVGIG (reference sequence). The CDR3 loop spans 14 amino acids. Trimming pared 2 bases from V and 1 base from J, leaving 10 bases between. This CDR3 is CAWSTLSGTDTQYF. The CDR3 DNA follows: TGTGCCTGGAGTACTCTTTCCGGCACAGATACGCAGTATTTT.

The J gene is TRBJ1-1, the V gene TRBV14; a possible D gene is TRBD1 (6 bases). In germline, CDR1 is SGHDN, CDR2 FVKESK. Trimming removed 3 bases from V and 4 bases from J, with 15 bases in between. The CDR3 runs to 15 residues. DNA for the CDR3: TGTGCCAGCAGCCACCTGGGGGGGGCGGTCACTGAAGCTTTCTTT. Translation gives CASSHLGGAVTEAFF.

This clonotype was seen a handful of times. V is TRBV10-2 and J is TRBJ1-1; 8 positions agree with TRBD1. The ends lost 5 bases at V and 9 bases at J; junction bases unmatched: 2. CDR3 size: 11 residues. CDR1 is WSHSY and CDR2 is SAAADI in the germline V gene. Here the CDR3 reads CASSQGAQAFF. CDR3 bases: TGCGCCAGCAGTCAGGGGGCGCAAGCTTTCTTT.

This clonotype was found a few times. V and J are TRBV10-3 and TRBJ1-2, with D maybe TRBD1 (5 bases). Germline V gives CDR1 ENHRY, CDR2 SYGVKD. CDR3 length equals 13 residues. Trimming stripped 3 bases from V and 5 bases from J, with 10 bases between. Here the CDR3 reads CAISEEGPYGYTF. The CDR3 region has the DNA TGTGCCATCAGTGAAGAGGGACCTTATGGCTACACCTTC.

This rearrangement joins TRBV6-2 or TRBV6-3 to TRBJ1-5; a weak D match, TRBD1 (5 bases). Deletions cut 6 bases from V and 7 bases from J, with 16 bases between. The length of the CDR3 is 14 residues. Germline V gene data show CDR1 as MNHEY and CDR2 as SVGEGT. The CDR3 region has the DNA TGTGCCAGCAGCCGTCTCTCAGGGTTGCAGCCCCAGCATTTT. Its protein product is CASSRLSGLQPQHF.

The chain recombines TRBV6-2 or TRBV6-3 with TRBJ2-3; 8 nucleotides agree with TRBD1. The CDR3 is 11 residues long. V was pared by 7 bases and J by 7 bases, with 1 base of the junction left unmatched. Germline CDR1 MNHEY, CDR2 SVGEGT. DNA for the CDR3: TGTGCCAGCACAGGGGGCTATACGCAGTATTTT. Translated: CASTGGYTQYF.

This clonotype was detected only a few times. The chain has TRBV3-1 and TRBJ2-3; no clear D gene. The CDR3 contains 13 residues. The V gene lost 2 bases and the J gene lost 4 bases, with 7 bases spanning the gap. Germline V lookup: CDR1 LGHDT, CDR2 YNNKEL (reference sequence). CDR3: CASSQQISDTQYF. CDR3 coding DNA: TGTGCCAGCAGCCAACAGATCTCAGATACGCAGTATTTT.

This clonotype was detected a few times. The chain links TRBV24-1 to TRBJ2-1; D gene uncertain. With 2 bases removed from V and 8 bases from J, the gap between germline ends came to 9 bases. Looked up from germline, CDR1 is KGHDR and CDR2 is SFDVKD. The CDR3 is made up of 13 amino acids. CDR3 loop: CATSDSDTDEQFF. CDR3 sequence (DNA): TGTGCCACCAGTGATTCCGACACGGATGAGCAGTTCTTC.

Here the CDR3 reads CSARLDRGSNQPQHF. The CDR3 DNA follows: TGCAGTGCTAGACTGGATCGGGGTAGCAATCAGCCCCAGCATTTT. V gene TRBV20-1 combines with J gene TRBJ1-5; no firm D call. This CDR3 contains 15 residues. The V end lost 2 bases, the J end lost 0 bases, and 11 bases lay between the germline ends. Per the germline V gene, CDR1 is DFQATT and CDR2 is SNEGSKA (reference sequence).

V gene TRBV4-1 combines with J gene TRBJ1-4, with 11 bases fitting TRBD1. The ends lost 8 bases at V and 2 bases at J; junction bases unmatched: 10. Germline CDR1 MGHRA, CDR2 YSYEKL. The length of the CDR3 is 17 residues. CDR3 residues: CASSLSGTGGTNEKLFF. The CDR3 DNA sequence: TGCGCCAGCTCCCTTTCCGGGACAGGGGGGACTAATGAAAAACTGTTTTTT.

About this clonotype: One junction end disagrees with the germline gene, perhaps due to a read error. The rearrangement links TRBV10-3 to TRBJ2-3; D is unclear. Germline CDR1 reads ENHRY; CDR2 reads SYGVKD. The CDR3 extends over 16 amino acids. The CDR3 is CATSESMAGAADTQYF. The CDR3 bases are TGTGCCACCAGTGAGTCTATGGCAGGCGCGGCAGATACGCAGTATTTT.

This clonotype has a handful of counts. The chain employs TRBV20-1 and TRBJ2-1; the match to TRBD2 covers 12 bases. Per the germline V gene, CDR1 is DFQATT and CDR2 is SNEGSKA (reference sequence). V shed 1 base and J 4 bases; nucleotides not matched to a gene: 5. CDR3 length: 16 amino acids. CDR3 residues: CSARVTSGGVYNEQFF. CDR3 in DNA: TGCAGTGCTAGAGTGACTAGCGGGGGAGTATACAATGAGCAGTTCTTC.

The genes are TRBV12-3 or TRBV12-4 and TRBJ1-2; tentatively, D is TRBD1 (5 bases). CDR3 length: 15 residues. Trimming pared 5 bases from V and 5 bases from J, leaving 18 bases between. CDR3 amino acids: CASSPTGSLKYGYTF. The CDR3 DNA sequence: TGTGCCAGCAGTCCCACAGGTTCCCTAAAGTATGGCTACACCTTC.

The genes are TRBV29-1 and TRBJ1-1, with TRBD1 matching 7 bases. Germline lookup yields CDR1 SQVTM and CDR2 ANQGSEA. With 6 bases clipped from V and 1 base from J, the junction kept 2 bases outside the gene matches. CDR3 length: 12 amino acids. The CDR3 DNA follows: TGCAGCGTCCAGGGGGAGAACACTGAAGCTTTCTTT. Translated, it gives CSVQGENTEAFF.

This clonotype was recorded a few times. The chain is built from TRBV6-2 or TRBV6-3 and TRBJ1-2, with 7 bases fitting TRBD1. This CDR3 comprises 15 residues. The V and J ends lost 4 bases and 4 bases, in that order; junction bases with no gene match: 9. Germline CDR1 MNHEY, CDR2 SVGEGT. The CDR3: CASSSTGVGSYGYTF. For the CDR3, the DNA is TGTGCCAGCAGTTCAACAGGGGTCGGTAGCTATGGCTACACCTTC.

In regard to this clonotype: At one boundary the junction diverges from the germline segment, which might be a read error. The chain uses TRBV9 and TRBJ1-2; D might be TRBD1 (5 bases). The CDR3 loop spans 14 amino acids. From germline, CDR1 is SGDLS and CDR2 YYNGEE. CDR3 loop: CASSPTGGNYDYTF. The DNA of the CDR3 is TGCGCCAGCAGCCCTACTGGGGGGAACTATGACTACACCTTC.

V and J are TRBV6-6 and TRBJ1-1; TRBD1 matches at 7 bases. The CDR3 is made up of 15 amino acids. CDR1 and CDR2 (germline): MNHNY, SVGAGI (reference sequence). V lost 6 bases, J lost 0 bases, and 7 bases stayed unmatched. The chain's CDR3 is CASSDQQGLNTEAFF. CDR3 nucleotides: TGTGCCAGCAGCGATCAACAGGGGCTGAACACTGAAGCTTTCTTT.

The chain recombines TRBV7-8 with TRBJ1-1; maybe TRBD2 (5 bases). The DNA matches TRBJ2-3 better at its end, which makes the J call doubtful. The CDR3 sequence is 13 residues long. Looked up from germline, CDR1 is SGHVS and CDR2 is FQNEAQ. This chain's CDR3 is CASRVDRELAQYF. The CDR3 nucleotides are TGTGCCAGCAGGGTAGATAGGGAGTTGGCGCAGTATTTT.

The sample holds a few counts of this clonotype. CDR3 in DNA: TGTGCCAGCACCGAAGATGGGGGGCGCAAAAAACTGTTTTTT. It codes for CASTEDGGRKKLFF. This rearrangement joins TRBV12-3 or TRBV12-4 to TRBJ1-4; TRBD1 might be the D (6 bases). V lost 7 bases and J 9 bases, leaving 18 bases between the germline ends. This CDR3 has 14 amino acids.

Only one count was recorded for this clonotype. CDR3 amino acids: CASSLGSDNEQFF. The CDR3 nucleotides read TGTGCCAGCAGCTTAGGATCGGATAATGAGCAGTTCTTC. J is TRBJ2-1 and V is TRBV7-2; D is ambiguous. The CDR3 extends over 13 amino acids. CDR1 is SGHTA and CDR2 is FQGNSA in the germline V gene. Trimming cost V 1 base and J 7 bases, with 8 bases left between them. Based on the CDR3 plus reference TRBV7-2 and TRBJ2-1, the full variable domain is GAGVSQSPSNKVTEKGKDVELRCDPISGHTALYWYRQSLGQGLEFLIYFQGNSAPDKSGLPSDRFSAERTGGSVSTLTIQRTQQEDSAVYLCASSLGSDNEQFFGPGTRLTVL.

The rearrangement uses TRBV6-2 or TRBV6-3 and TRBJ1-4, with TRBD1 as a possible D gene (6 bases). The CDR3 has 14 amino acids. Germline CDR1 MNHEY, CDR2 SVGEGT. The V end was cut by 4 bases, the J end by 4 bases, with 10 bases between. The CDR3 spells CASSSDSYNEKLFF. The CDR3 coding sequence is TGTGCCAGCAGTTCGGACAGCTATAATGAAAAACTGTTTTTT.